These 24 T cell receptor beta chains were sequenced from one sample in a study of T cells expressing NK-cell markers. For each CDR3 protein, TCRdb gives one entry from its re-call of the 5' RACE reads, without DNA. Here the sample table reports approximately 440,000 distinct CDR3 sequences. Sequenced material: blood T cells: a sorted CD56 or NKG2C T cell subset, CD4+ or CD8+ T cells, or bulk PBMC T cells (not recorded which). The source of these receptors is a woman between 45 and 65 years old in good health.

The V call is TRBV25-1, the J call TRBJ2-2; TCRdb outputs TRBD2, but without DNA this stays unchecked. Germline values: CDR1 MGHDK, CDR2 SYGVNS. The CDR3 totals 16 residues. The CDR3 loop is CASSVSGPSNTGELFF.

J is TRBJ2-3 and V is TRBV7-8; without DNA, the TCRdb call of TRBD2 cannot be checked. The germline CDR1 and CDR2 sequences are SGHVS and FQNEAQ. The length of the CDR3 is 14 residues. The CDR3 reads CASSFPSGSGTQYF. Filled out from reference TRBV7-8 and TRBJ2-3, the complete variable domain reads GAGVSQSPRYKVAKRGQDVALRCDPISGHVSLFWYQQALGQGPEFLTYFQNEAQLDKSGLPSDRFFAERPEGSVSTLKIQRTQQEDSAVYLCASSFPSGSGTQYFGPGTRLTVL.

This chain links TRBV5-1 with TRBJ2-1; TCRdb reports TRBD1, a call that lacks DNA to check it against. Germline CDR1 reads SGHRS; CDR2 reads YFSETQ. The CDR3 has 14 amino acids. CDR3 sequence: CASSWGQGASEQFF.

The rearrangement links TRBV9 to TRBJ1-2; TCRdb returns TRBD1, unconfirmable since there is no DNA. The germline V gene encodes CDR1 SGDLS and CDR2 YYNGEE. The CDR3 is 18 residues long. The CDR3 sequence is CASSGPGRRQGANYGYTF.

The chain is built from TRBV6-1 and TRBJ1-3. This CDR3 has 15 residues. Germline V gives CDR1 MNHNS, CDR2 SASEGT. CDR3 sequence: CASSEAGRSGNTIYF.

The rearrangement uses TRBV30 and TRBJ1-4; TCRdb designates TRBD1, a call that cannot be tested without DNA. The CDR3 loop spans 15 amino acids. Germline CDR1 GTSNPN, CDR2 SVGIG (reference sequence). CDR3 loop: CAWGHLTGGNEKLFF.

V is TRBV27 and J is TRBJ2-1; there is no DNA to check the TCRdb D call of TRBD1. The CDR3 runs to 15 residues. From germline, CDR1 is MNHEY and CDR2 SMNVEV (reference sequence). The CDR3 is CASRGDWGAYNEQFF.

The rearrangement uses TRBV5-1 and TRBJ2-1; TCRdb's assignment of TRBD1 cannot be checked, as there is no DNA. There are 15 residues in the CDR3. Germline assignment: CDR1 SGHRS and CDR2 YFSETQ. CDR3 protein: CASRWASPTANEQFF.

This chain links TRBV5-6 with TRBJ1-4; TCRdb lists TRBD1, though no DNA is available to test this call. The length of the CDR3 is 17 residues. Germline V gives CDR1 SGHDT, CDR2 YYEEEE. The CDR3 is CASSPWAGEDLREKLFF.

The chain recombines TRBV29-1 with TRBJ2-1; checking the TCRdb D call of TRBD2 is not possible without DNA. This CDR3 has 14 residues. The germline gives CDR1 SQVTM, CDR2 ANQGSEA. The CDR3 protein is CSVVGPSGRDEQFF.

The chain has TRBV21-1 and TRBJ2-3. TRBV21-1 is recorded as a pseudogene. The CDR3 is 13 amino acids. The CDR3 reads CATQEGNTDTQYF.

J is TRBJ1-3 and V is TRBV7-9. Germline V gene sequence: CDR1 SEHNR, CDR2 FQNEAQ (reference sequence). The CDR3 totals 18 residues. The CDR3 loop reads CASPATGGPTGTGNTIYF.

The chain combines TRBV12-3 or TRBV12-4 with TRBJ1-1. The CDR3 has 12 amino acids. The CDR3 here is CASSPRQVEAFF.

The CDR3 protein is CASSLAGVADTQYF. The V gene is TRBV6-5, the J gene TRBJ2-3; TCRdb's assignment of TRBD2 cannot be checked, as there is no DNA. The CDR3 extends over 14 amino acids. Germline V CDR1 and CDR2: MNHEY, SVGAGI.

The CDR3 here is CASSYRGLNTIYF. The gene calls are TRBV12-3 or TRBV12-4 and TRBJ1-3; TCRdb selects TRBD1, and the lack of DNA leaves this call unchecked. The length of the CDR3 is 13 residues.

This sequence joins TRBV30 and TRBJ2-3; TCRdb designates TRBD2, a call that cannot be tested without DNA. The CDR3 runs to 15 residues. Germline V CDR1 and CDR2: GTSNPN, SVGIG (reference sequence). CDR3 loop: CAWTVGTSRTDTQYF.

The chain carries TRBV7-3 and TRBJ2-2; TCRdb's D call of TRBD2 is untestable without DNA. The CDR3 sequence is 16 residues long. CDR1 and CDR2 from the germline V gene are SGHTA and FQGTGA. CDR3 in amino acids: CASSLTLAGNTGELFF.

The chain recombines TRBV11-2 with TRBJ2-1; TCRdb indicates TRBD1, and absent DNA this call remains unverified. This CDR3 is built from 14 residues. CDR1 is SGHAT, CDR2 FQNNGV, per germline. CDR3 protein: CASSYLGGGNEQFF. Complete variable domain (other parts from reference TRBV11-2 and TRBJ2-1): EAGVAQSPRYKIIEKRQSVAFWCNPISGHATLYWYQQILGQGPKLLIQFQNNGVVDDSQLPKDRFSAERLKGVDSTLKIQPAKLEDSAVYLCASSYLGGGNEQFFGPGTRLTVL.

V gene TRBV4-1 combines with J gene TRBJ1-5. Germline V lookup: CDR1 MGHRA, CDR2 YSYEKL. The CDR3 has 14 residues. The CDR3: CASSQLLGVKPQHF.

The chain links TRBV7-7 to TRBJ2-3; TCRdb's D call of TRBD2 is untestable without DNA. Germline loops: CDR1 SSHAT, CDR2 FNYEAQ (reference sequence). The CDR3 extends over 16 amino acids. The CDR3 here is CASSAQGASSSDTQYF.

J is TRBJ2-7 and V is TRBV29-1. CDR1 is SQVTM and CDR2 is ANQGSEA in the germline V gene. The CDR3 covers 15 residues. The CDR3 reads CSVEAAGDRGYEQYF.

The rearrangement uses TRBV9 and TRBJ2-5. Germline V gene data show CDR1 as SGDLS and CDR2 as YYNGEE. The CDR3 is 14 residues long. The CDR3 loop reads CASSVASSQETQYF.

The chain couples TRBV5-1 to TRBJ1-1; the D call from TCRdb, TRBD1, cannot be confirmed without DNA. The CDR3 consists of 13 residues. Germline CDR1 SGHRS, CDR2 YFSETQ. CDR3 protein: CASSYEQGNEAFF.

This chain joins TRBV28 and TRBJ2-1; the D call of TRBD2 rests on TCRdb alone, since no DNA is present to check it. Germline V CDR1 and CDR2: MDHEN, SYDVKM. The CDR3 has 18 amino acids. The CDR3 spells CASSLIAGVLTSYNEQFF.